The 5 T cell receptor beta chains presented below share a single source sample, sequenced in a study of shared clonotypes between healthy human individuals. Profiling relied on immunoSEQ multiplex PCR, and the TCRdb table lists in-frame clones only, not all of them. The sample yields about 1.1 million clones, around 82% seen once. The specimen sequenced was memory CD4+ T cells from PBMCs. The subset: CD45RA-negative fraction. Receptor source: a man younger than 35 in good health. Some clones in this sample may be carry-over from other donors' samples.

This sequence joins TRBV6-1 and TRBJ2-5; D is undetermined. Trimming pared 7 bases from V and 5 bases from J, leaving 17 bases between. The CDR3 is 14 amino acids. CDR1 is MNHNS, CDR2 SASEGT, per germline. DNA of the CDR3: TGTGCCAGCACCCCTTGGCGTGTGGAGGAGACCCAGTACTTC. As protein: CASTPWRVEETQYF.

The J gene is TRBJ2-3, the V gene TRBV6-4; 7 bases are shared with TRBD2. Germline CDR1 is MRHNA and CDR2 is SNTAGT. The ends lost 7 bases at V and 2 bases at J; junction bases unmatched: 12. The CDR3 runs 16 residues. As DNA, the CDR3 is TGTGCCAGCACCAAAGGGGAGGGAGGTTCCACAGATACGCAGTATTTT. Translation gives CASTKGEGGSTDTQYF.

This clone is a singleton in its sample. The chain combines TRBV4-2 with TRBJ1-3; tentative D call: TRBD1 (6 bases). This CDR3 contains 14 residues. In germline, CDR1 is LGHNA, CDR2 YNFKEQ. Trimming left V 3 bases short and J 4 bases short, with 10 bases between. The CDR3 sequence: CASSQQGRGNTIYF. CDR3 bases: TGTGCCAGCAGCCAGCAGGGGCGAGGAAACACCATATATTTT.

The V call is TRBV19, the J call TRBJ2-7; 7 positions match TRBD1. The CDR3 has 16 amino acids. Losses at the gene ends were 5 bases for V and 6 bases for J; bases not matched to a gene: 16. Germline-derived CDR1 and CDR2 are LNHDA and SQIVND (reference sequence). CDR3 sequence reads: CASSSLPGQTFVEQYF. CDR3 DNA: TGTGCCAGTAGTTCACTACCGGGACAGACTTTCGTCGAGCAGTACTTC. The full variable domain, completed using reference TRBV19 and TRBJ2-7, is DGGITQSPKYLFRKEGQNVTLSCEQNLNHDAMYWYRQDPGQGLRLIYYSQIVNDFQKGDIAEGYSVSREKKESFPLTVTSAQKNPTAFYLCASSSLPGQTFVEQYFGPGTRLTVT.

The DNA of the CDR3 is TGTGCCAGCAGCTTACTTACCGGACTAGCGGGATCCTACGAGCAGTACTTC. It encodes CASSLLTGLAGSYEQYF. The rearrangement joins TRBV11-2 to TRBJ2-7; 12 bases align to TRBD2. Germline loops: CDR1 SGHAT, CDR2 FQNNGV. The CDR3 loop spans 17 amino acids. Trimming cost V 2 bases and J 1 base; bases outside gene matches: 6.